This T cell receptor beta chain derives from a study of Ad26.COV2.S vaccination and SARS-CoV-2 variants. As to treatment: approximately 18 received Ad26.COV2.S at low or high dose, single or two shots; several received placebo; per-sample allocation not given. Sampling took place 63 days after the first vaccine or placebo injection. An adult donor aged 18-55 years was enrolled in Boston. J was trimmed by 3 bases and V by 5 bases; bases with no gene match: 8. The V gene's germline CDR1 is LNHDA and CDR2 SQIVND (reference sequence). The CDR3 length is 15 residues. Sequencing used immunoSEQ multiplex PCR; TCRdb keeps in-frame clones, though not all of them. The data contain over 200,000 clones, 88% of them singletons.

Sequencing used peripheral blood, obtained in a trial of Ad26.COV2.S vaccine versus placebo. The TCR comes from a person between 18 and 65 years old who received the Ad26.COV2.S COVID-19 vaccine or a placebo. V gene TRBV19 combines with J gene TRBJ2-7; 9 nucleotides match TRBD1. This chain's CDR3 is CASSSAGTGFYEQYF. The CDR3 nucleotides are TGTGCCAGTAGTTCAGCCGGGACAGGGTTCTACGAGCAGTACTTC. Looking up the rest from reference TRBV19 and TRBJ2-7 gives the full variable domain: DGGITQSPKYLFRKEGQNVTLSCEQNLNHDAMYWYRQDPGQGLRLIYYSQIVNDFQKGDIAEGYSVSREKKESFPLTVTSAQKNPTAFYLCASSSAGTGFYEQYFGPGTRLTVT.